The rows below give T cell receptor beta chains drawn from one sample of a study of T cells in localized non-small cell lung cancer. Assay: immunoSEQ multiplex PCR; the TCRdb copy retains only in-frame clones and omits some. Of 41,000 or so clones in the sample, 86% were seen once. This specimen consisted of peripheral blood, obtained before any cancer treatment. The receptors were sampled from a woman aged 18 to 55 with stage III lung adenocarcinoma. The CDR3 runs from the conserved cysteine through the conserved F or W. D genes are given only for firm matches. Clone size is stated in some rows and not others, as once, few, many or a class when expanded.

CASSDRGGDTIYF,TGTGCCAGCAGCGACCGGGGAGGAGACACCATATATTTT,NA,NA,TRBJ1-3,TRBV9
CAWSSGRSGNTIYF,TGTGCCTGGAGTTCAGGGCGGTCTGGAAACACCATATATTTT,NA,NA,TRBJ1-3,TRBV30
CASSRDRDNSPLHF,TGTGCCAGCAGCCGGGACAGGGATAATTCACCCCTCCACTTT,TRBD1,NA,TRBJ1-6,TRBV9
CASRPWEGYTF,TGTGCCAGCAGGCCATGGGAAGGCTACACCTTC,NA,NA,TRBJ1-2,TRBV2
CASNFGTGEYEQYF,TGTGCCAGCAACTTCGGGACAGGGGAATACGAGCAGTACTTC,TRBD1,NA,TRBJ2-7,TRBV6-5
CASTPTSGAQETQYF,TGTGCCAGTACCCCGACTAGCGGTGCACAGGAGACCCAGTACTTC,TRBD2,NA,TRBJ2-5,TRBV19
CASSGRKNTGELFF,TGTGCCAGCTCGGGACGGAAGAACACCGGGGAGCTGTTTTTT,NA,NA,TRBJ2-2,TRBV6-1
CASSFGTGTDTQYF,TGTGCCAGCAGCTTCGGGACTGGCACAGATACGCAGTATTTT,NA,once,TRBJ2-3,TRBV9
CASRPGTGGYEQYF,TGCGCCAGCAGGCCCGGGACAGGGGGCTACGAGCAGTACTTC,TRBD1,NA,TRBJ2-7,TRBV5-1
CSVETTTGTRRGEQFF,TGCAGCGTTGAAACAACTACAGGGACGCGCAGGGGTGAGCAGTTCTTC,NA,NA,TRBJ2-1,TRBV29-1
CASSIDEDRSREAFF,TGTGCCAGTAGTATAGATGAGGACAGGTCCCGTGAAGCTTTCTTT,TRBD1,NA,TRBJ1-1,TRBV19
CASSPVGTGGLETQYF,TGTGCCAGCTCACCTGTGGGGACAGGGGGTCTAGAGACCCAGTACTTC,TRBD1,NA,TRBJ2-5,TRBV18
CASSQDLQWEALGGELFF,TGCGCCAGCAGCCAAGATCTTCAATGGGAAGCTCTTGGCGGGGAGCTGTTTTTT,NA,NA,TRBJ2-2,TRBV4-1
CASSPASSGGPRGQYF,TGTGCCAGCAGCCCTGCCAGTTCAGGGGGACCGAGGGGGCAGTACTTC,TRBD1,NA,TRBJ2-7,TRBV5-6